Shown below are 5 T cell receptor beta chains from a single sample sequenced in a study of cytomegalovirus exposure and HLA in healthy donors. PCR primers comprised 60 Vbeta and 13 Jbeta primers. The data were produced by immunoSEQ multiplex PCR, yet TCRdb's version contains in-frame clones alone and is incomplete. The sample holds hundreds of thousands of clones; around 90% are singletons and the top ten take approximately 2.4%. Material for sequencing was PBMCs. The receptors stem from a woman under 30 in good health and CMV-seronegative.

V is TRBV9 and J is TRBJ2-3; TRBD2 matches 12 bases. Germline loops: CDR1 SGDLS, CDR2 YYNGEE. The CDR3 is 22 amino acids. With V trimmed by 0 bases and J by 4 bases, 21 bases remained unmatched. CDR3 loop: CASSVDSGTSGRRTLRSDTQYF. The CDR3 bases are TGTGCCAGCAGCGTAGACAGCGGGACTAGCGGGCGACGCACTTTAAGGTCAGATACGCAGTATTTT.

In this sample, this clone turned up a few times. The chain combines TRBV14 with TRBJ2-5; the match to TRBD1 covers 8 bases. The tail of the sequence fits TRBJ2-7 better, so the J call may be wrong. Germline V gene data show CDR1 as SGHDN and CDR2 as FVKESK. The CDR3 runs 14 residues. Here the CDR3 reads CASSFGTGLYEQYF. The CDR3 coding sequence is TGTGCCAGCAGCTTTGGGACAGGACTCTACGAGCAGTACTTC.

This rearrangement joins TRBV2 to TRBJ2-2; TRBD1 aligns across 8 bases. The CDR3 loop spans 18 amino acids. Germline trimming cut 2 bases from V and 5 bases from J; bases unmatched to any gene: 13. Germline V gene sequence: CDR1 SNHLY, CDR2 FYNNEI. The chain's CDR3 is CASSEFTATGVSTGELFF. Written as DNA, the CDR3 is TGTGCCAGCAGTGAATTTACCGCGACAGGGGTATCAACCGGGGAGCTGTTTTTT.

In nucleotides, the CDR3 is TGCGCCAGCAGCTCGCACCCGGGACAGGGGGCGCGTGGCTACACCTTC. Translation gives CASSSHPGQGARGYTF. This chain uses TRBV5-1 with TRBJ1-2; 12 bases map to TRBD1. The CDR3 extends over 16 amino acids. CDR1 is SGHRS, CDR2 YFSETQ, per germline. V trimming: 3 bases; J trimming: 7 bases; junction bases outside the gene matches: 10.

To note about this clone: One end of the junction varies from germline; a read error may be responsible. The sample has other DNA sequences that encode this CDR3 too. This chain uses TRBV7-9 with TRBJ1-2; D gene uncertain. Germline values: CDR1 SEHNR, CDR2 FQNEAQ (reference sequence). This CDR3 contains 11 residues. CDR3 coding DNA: TGTTCCAGCAGTCCAGGTGGTGGCTACACCTTC. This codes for CSSSPGGGYTF. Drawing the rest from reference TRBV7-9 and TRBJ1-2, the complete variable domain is DTGVSQNPRHKITKRGQNVTFRCDPISEHNRLYWYRQTLGQGPEFLTYFQNEAQLEKSRLLSDRFSAERPKGSFSTLEIQRTEQGDSAMYLCSSSPGGGYTFGSGTRLTVV.